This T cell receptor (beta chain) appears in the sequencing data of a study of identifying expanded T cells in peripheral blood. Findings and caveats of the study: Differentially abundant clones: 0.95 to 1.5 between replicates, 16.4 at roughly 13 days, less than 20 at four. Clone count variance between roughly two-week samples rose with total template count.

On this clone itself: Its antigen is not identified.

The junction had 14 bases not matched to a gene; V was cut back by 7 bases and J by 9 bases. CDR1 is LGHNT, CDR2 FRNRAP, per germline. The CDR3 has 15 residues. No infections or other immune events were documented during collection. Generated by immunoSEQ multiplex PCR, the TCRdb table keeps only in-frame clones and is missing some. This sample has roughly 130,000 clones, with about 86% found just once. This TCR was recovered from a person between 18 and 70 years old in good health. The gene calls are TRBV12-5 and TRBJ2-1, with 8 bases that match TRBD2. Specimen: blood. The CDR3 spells CASAPGTRGVGEQFF. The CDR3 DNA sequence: TGTGCTAGTGCCCCAGGGACTAGAGGGGTTGGTGAGCAGTTCTTC.